These 8 T cell receptor beta chains came from one sample sequenced in a study of cytomegalovirus exposure and HLA in healthy donors. PCR involved 60 Vbeta and 13 Jbeta primers. This table comes from immunoSEQ multiplex PCR, and its TCRdb copy is limited to in-frame clones, with some not included. Here the sample spans some 160,000 clones, roughly 88% being singletons. Specimen: PBMCs. The receptors here all came from a woman in her late teens or twenties in good health and CMV-seronegative.

The genes are TRBV5-8 and TRBJ1-5; maybe TRBD1 (5 bases). V lost 2 bases, J lost 6 bases, and 21 bases lay in between. This CDR3 is 17 amino acids long. Looked up from germline, CDR1 is SGHTS and CDR2 is YDEGEE. The CDR3 reads CASSLRRGSGGGQPQHF. The CDR3 DNA is TGTGCCAGCAGCTTACGTAGGGGATCCGGCGGCGGTCAGCCCCAGCATTTT.

V and J are TRBV7-2 and TRBJ2-6; 7 bases fit TRBD1. Trimming cost V 1 base and J 0 bases; bases outside gene matches: 6. Looked up from germline, CDR1 is SGHTA and CDR2 is FQGNSA. The CDR3 sequence is 18 residues long. CDR3 in amino acids: CASSLVGTANSGANVLTF. The CDR3 coding sequence is TGTGCCAGCAGCTTAGTCGGGACAGCGAACTCTGGGGCCAACGTCCTGACTTTC.

The V gene is TRBV10-3, the J gene TRBJ2-1; possible D gene TRBD2, 5 bases. The CDR3 totals 14 residues. CDR1 ENHRY and CDR2 SYGVKD come from the germline V gene. Trimming took 4 bases from V and 5 from J, leaving 12 bases between them. CDR3 in amino acids: CAISGTGRNNEQFF. The DNA of the CDR3 is TGTGCCATCAGTGGGACTGGACGAAACAATGAGCAGTTCTTC.

The gene calls are TRBV7-9 and TRBJ1-1; TRBD1 aligns across 7 bases. V lost 2 bases to trimming and J lost 3 bases; unmatched junction nucleotides: 0. Germline lookup yields CDR1 SEHNR and CDR2 FQNEAQ (reference sequence). CDR3 size: 13 residues. CDR3 residues: CASSLQGDTEAFF. The CDR3, as DNA: TGTGCCAGCAGCTTACAGGGGGACACTGAAGCTTTCTTT. Drawing the rest from reference TRBV7-9 and TRBJ1-1, the complete variable domain is DTGVSQNPRHKITKRGQNVTFRCDPISEHNRLYWYRQTLGQGPEFLTYFQNEAQLEKSRLLSDRFSAERPKGSFSTLEIQRTEQGDSAMYLCASSLQGDTEAFFGQGTRLTVV.

This chain connects TRBV5-6 to TRBJ1-1, with a weak D call TRBD1 (5 bases). Germline values: CDR1 SGHDT, CDR2 YYEEEE. The ends were cut back, 0 bases at V and 6 bases at J, with 15 bases in the middle. The CDR3 spans 15 residues. CDR3 sequence reads: CASSLVGSGAAEAFF. The CDR3 bases are TGTGCCAGCAGCTTGGTCGGGTCTGGGGCAGCTGAAGCTTTCTTT.

CDR3 in DNA: TGCGCCAGCAGCTTGGGGTCTAGCGGGGGGAGTGCAGATACGCAGTATTTT. Its translation is CASSLGSSGGSADTQYF. The V call is TRBV5-1, the J call TRBJ2-3; 11 nucleotides agree with TRBD2. The germline V gene has CDR1 SGHRS and CDR2 YFSETQ. Trimming cost V 0 bases and J 4 bases; bases outside gene matches: 7. The CDR3 extends over 17 amino acids.

V usage is TRBV2 and J usage is TRBJ1-2, with unresolved D. The CDR3 covers 13 residues. Germline CDR1 reads SNHLY; CDR2 reads FYNNEI. Trimming took 4 bases from V and 3 from J, leaving 9 bases between them. CDR3 coding DNA: TGTGCCAGCAGTGGTCAGGTGTACTATGGCTACACCTTC. Residues: CASSGQVYYGYTF.

The chain has TRBV5-1 and TRBJ2-3, with 8 bases identical to TRBD2. CDR3 length: 16 residues. Germline CDR1 SGHRS, CDR2 YFSETQ. Trimming took 1 base from V and 2 from J; bases not matched to a gene: 6. The CDR3: CASSLSLAGPTDTQYF. The CDR3 DNA sequence: TGCGCCAGCAGCTTGAGTTTAGCGGGGCCCACAGATACGCAGTATTTT.